The sequence of this T cell receptor (beta chain) was determined in a study of shared clonotypes between healthy human individuals. Comment on this clone: The target antigen is unknown.

This table comes from immunoSEQ multiplex PCR, and its TCRdb copy is limited to in-frame clones, with some not included. The profile shows 2 million to 2.5 million clones, 90% to 95% of them singletons. The germline V and J ends were trimmed by 7 bases and 8 bases, with 21 bases remaining between them. This CDR3 is 15 amino acids long. CDR1 and CDR2 from the germline V gene are SGHTA and FQGTGA. Positive CCR7 selection of CD45RO-negative cells yielded the naive CD8 cells, and terminally differentiated effector memory CD45RA+ cells were excluded. All donors were healthy HIV-negative adults lacking recent acute infections or vaccinations. Findings of the study overall: Memory subsets generally showed smaller estimated richness than naive subsets did.

This receptor was identified in a man aged 18 to 30 in good health. Some clones in this sample may be carry-over from other donors' samples. The sequenced sample consisted of naive CD8+ T cells from PBMCs. The chain recombines TRBV7-3 with TRBJ2-1, with D hard to call. This CDR3 reads CASNPSAGSFHEQFF. DNA for the CDR3: TGTGCCAGCAACCCCTCGGCAGGATCCTTCCATGAGCAGTTCTTC.